This is a list of T cell receptor beta chains from one sample in a study of T-cell memory formation after mild COVID-19. From the 5' RACE reads, TCRdb called clonotypes with MiXCR, one entry per CDR3 protein. The sample includes about 360,000 distinct CDR3 sequences, roughly 13% of them seen just once. Material for sequencing was PBMCs or a T cell subset sorted from them (not recorded which). These receptors were taken from a man between 18 and 29 years old who had mild COVID-19 (a few samples of this study predate the infection). Cell type and time point are not known. The CDR3 runs from the conserved cysteine through the conserved F or W. Fields, in order: V gene, J gene, D gene, CDR3 protein. The D gene is left open where the match is weak.

V gene: TRBV5-1
J gene: TRBJ2-5
D gene: .
CDR3 protein: CASSLTGVGEETQYF

V gene: TRBV5-1
J gene: TRBJ1-1
D gene: .
CDR3 protein: CASSWGTGNKEAFF

V gene: TRBV7-3
J gene: TRBJ2-1
D gene: TRBD2
CDR3 protein: CASSSTGTSGAGNEQFF

V gene: TRBV6-5
J gene: TRBJ1-1
D gene: .
CDR3 protein: CASSYSGPLTTMNTEAFF

V gene: TRBV7-2
J gene: TRBJ2-1
D gene: .
CDR3 protein: CASSLYFYNEQFF

V gene: TRBV9
J gene: TRBJ2-5
D gene: .
CDR3 protein: CASSVDARQETQYF

V gene: TRBV7-2
J gene: TRBJ1-4
D gene: TRBD1
CDR3 protein: CASSLAGGTGWSEKLFF

V gene: TRBV27
J gene: TRBJ2-5
D gene: TRBD2
CDR3 protein: CASSMSGSGGGVETQYF

V gene: TRBV4-3
J gene: TRBJ1-1
D gene: .
CDR3 protein: CASSRDVNTEAFF

V gene: TRBV9
J gene: TRBJ2-3
D gene: .
CDR3 protein: CASSGTLRTDTQYF

V gene: TRBV20-1
J gene: TRBJ1-1
D gene: .
CDR3 protein: CSCPHRFRSEAFF

V gene: TRBV7-9
J gene: TRBJ1-2
D gene: .
CDR3 protein: CASSLVTVYGYTF

V gene: TRBV6-5
J gene: TRBJ2-7
D gene: TRBD2
CDR3 protein: CASSPRGFEQYF

V gene: TRBV5-1
J gene: TRBJ2-2
D gene: TRBD1
CDR3 protein: CASSRTGGHTGELFF

V gene: TRBV25-1
J gene: TRBJ1-1
D gene: .
CDR3 protein: CASSERGAHEAFF

V gene: TRBV7-2
J gene: TRBJ2-2
D gene: .
CDR3 protein: CASSVLGPGELFF

V gene: TRBV19
J gene: TRBJ2-3
D gene: TRBD2
CDR3 protein: CASSGGLRESDTQYF

V gene: TRBV11-1
J gene: TRBJ2-5
D gene: TRBD1
CDR3 protein: CASSWSGTGKETQYF

V gene: TRBV7-6
J gene: TRBJ2-1
D gene: TRBD2
CDR3 protein: CASSLGFSGGAVRSYNEQFF

V gene: TRBV5-1
J gene: TRBJ1-2
D gene: .
CDR3 protein: CASSLDIFVQGYTF

V gene: TRBV6-5
J gene: TRBJ2-5
D gene: .
CDR3 protein: CASGLTFPETQYF

V gene: TRBV7-9
J gene: TRBJ2-3
D gene: .
CDR3 protein: CASSLAEITDTQYF

V gene: TRBV15
J gene: TRBJ2-7
D gene: .
CDR3 protein: CATSREDGGENEQYF

V gene: TRBV6-2/TRBV6-3
J gene: TRBJ1-5
D gene: .
CDR3 protein: CASSYSGPPNQPQHF

V gene: TRBV25-1
J gene: TRBJ2-3
D gene: .
CDR3 protein: CASSEFLEPDTQYF

V gene: TRBV4-1
J gene: TRBJ1-5
D gene: .
CDR3 protein: CASSLPEGGSNQPQHF

V gene: TRBV12-3/TRBV12-4
J gene: TRBJ1-2
D gene: .
CDR3 protein: CAIDKGDGYTF

V gene: TRBV7-9
J gene: TRBJ1-2
D gene: TRBD1
CDR3 protein: CASSPGTGALYGYTF

V gene: TRBV7-9
J gene: TRBJ1-1
D gene: .
CDR3 protein: CASSHPYGNTEAFF

V gene: TRBV21-1
J gene: TRBJ2-1
D gene: .
CDR3 protein: CASSKAGSRDEQFF

V gene: TRBV7-2
J gene: TRBJ2-1
D gene: .
CDR3 protein: CASSLGVHNEQFF

V gene: TRBV4-2
J gene: TRBJ2-1
D gene: TRBD2
CDR3 protein: CASSQQGLAGGLYNEQFF

V gene: TRBV12-5
J gene: TRBJ2-5
D gene: TRBD1
CDR3 protein: CASGFGTGLVGETQYF

V gene: TRBV5-1
J gene: TRBJ1-2
D gene: .
CDR3 protein: CASSAVSQGNYGYTF

V gene: TRBV7-9
J gene: TRBJ2-6
D gene: .
CDR3 protein: CASSQRTAFSGANVLTF

V gene: TRBV6-2/TRBV6-3
J gene: TRBJ1-4
D gene: .
CDR3 protein: CASSRQIATNEKLFF

V gene: TRBV6-2/TRBV6-3
J gene: TRBJ2-1
D gene: .
CDR3 protein: CASSYSGLYNEQFF

V gene: TRBV11-2
J gene: TRBJ2-7
D gene: .
CDR3 protein: CASSLGPSVYEQYF

V gene: TRBV10-3
J gene: TRBJ2-7
D gene: .
CDR3 protein: CAISVGGATYEQYF

V gene: TRBV7-9
J gene: TRBJ2-5
D gene: .
CDR3 protein: CASSLAPRVSETQYF

V gene: TRBV7-3
J gene: TRBJ1-1
D gene: .
CDR3 protein: CASSLAPVGNTEAFF

V gene: TRBV5-6
J gene: TRBJ2-7
D gene: .
CDR3 protein: CASSRITLQDSSYEQYF

V gene: TRBV11-2
J gene: TRBJ1-3
D gene: .
CDR3 protein: CASRAVYGERNTIYF